The following is a T cell receptor beta chain sequence with its context. The antigen is unknown. Germline lookup yields CDR1 MGHDK and CDR2 SYGVNS. The CDR3 is made up of 18 amino acids. V trimming: 9 bases; J trimming: 1 base; junction bases outside the gene matches: 13. The PCR made use of 60 Vbeta and 13 Jbeta primers. Libraries were prepared by immunoSEQ multiplex PCR; TCRdb keeps only in-frame clonotypes and omits some of them. The data show over 65,000 clones, 75% to 90% seen once. The record originates from a study of cytomegalovirus exposure and HLA in healthy donors. Findings and caveats of the study: Data from an earlier analysis indicated that most TCR beta V segments were productive either about 87% or about 30% of the time. TCR beta chain V- and J-gene trimming was linked, in a later analysis, to a missense variant in DCLRE1C. In a later analysis, at a false discovery rate of 0.05, approximately 15,000 TCR beta sequences matched HLA alleles.

This chain joins TRBV25-1 and TRBJ2-6; the match to TRBD1 covers 9 bases. This receptor was identified in a human donor in good health. The sample consisted of PBMCs. This chain's CDR3 is CASNTGGAGTSGANVLTF. The CDR3 DNA follows: TGTGCCAGTAATACAGGGGGCGCGGGTACTTCTGGGGCCAACGTCCTGACTTTC.